The clone carrying this T cell receptor beta chain has just a few counts. The antigen is unknown. This entry is derived from a study of molecular identifiers for immune sequencing clone quantification. Whole-study findings and limits: In CMV-specific effectors, clones above 20 copies held over 98% of molecules; naive, under 1%. Barcodes shared by identical TCR molecules could lead to underestimated sizes of highly expanded clones.

Listed TCR primers, together with previously described methods, were used for the bulk TCR libraries. MiXCR, applied by TCRdb to the PCR reads, yields one record per CDR3 protein. The repertoire has hundreds of thousands of distinct CDR3 sequences, roughly a quarter of them found once; the top ten carry roughly 0.7%. The V end lost 6 bases, the J end lost 8 bases, and 13 bases lay between the germline ends. The CDR3 loop spans 13 amino acids. The source of this sequence is a human donor in good health. Some libraries in this study had Jurkat cell RNA spiked in. The chain joins TRBV12-3 or TRBV12-4 to TRBJ1-4; no clear D gene. The sample was naive CD8+ T cells from blood, with Jurkat cell RNA spiked in. Subset meaning: FACS-sorted CD8+CD4-CCR7+CD45RA+ naive T cells. This CDR3 is CASSPLGREKLFF. In nucleotides, the CDR3 is TGTGCCAGCAGCCCGCTTGGTAGGGAAAAACTGTTTTTT.